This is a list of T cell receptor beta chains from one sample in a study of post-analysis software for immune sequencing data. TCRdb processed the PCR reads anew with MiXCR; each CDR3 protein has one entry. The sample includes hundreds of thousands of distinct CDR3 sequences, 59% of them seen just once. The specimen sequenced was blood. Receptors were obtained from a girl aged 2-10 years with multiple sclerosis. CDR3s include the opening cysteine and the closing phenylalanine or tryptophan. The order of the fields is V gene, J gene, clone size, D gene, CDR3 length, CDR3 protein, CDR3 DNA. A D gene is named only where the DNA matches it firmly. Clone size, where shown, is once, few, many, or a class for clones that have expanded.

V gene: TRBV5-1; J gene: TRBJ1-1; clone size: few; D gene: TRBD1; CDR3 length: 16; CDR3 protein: CASSFLGTGENTEAFF; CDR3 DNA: TGCGCCAGCAGCTTCTTAGGGACAGGTGAAAACACTGAAGCTTTCTTT
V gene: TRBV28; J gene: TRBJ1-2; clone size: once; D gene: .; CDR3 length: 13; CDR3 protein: CASGRKVNYGYTF; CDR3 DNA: TGTGCCAGCGGGAGAAAAGTTAACTATGGCTACACCTTC
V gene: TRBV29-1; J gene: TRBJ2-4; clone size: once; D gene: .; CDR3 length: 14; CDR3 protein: CSVSRDLAKNIQYF; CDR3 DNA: TGCAGCGTTAGTAGGGATTTAGCCAAAAACATTCAGTACTTC
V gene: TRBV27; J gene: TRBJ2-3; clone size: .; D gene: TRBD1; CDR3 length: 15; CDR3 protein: CASTPGTGWADTQYF; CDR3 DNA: TGTGCCAGCACCCCCGGGACAGGGTGGGCAGATACGCAGTATTTT
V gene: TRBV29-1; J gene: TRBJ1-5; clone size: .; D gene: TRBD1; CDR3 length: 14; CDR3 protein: CSVLSGTENQPQHF; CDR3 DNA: TGCAGCGTTCTTTCCGGGACAGAAAATCAGCCCCAGCATTTT
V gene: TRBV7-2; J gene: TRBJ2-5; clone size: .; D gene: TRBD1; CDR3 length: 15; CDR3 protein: CASSSWTGGEETQYF; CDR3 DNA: TGTGCCAGCAGCTCCTGGACAGGGGGCGAAGAGACCCAGTACTTC
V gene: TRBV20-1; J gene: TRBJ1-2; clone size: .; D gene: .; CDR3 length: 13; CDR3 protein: CSAPDGATYGYTF; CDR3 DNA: TGCAGTGCCCCGGACGGCGCTACTTATGGCTACACCTTC
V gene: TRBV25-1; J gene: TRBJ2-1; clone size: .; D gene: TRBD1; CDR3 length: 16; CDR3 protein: CASSGGRGPSYNKQFF; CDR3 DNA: TGTGCCAGCAGTGGGGGAAGGGGGCCGTCCTACAATAAGCAGTTCTTC
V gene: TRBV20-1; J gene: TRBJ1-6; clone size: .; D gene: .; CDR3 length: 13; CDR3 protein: CSAFRELGSPLHF; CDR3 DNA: TGCAGTGCCTTCAGGGAATTGGGTTCACCCCTCCACTTT
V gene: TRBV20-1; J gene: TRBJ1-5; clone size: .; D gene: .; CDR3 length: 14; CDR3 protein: CSAQKGQLDQPQHF; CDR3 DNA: TGCAGTGCCCAGAAGGGGCAACTAGATCAGCCCCAGCATTTT
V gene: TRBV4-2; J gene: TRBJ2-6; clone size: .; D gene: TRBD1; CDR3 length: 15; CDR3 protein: CASSPDRGGTNVLTF; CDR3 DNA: TGTGCCAGCAGCCCCGACAGGGGTGGGACCAACGTCCTGACTTTC
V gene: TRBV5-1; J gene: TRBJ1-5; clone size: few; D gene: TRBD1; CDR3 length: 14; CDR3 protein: CASSLEGTGQPQHF; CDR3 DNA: TGCGCCAGCAGCTTGGAAGGGACAGGACAGCCCCAGCATTTT
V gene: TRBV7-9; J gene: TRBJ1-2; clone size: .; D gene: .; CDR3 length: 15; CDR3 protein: CASSQDPRSGVGYTF; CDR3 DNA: TGTGCCAGCAGCCAAGACCCACGAAGTGGAGTCGGCTACACCTTC
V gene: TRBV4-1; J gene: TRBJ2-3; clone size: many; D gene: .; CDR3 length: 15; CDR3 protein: CASSQEGSSTDTQYF; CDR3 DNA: TGCGCCAGCAGCCAAGAGGGAAGCAGCACAGATACGCAGTATTTT
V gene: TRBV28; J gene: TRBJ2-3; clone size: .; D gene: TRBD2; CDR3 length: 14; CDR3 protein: CASNPSGSSDTQYF; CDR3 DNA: TGTGCCAGCAACCCAAGCGGGAGTTCAGATACGCAGTATTTT
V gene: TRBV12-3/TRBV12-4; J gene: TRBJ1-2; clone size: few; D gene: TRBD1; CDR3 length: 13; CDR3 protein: CASSSQGRGGYTF; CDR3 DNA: TGTGCCAGCAGTTCACAGGGGAGGGGCGGCTACACCTTC
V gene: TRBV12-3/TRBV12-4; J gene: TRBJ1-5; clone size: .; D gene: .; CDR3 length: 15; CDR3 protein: CASQLQANSNQPQHF; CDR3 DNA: TGTGCCAGCCAATTACAGGCTAATAGCAATCAGCCCCAGCATTTT
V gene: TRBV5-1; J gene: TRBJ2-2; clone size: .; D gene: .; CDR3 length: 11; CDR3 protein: CASHHTGELFF; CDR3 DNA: TGCGCCAGTCATCACACCGGGGAGCTGTTTTTT
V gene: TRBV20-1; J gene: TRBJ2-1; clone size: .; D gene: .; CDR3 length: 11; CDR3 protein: CSASDANEQFF; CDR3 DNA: TGCAGTGCCTCGGACGCAAATGAGCAGTTCTTC